The clone carrying this T cell receptor beta chain is deemed medium-sized. The antigen is undetermined. Memory CD4+ cells were defined as CD4+CD45RO+CD25-. The length of the CDR3 is 14 residues. CDR1 and CDR2 from the germline V gene are DFQATT and SNEGSKA (reference sequence). The junction had 0 bases not matched to a gene; V was cut back by 2 bases and J by 0 bases. The study's findings and limits: The larger cohort examined one V-J beta rearrangement, not whole repertoires. Tumor memory CD4+ T cell TCR gene usage clustered with blood and lymph node memory CD4+ cells and lymph node naive CD4+ cells.

After constant-region reverse-primer amplification, full-length variable regions underwent semi-nested PCR with Nested Universal Primer A. TCRdb called the 5' RACE reads again in MiXCR, with one record for every CDR3 protein. The sample contains thousands of distinct CDR3 sequences, around 56% of which appear only once. This sequence was found in a female donor with breast cancer. The chain combines TRBV20-1 with TRBJ2-3, with TRBD2 matching over 9 bases. What was sequenced was memory CD4+ T cells sorted from a lymph node. Described subset: memory CD4+ T cells, CD4+CD45RO+CD25-. The CDR3 loop reads CSARTSGSTDTQYF. In nucleotides, the CDR3 is TGCAGTGCTAGAACTAGCGGGAGCACAGATACGCAGTATTTT.